The present T cell receptor (beta chain) was sequenced within a study of long-term antiretroviral therapy in people with HIV. Study-wide results and caveats: When set beside controls, HIV repertoires had CDR3 length ranges that were narrower. Repertoire composition at all time points was dominated by clones that had expanded before ART.

At the survey level, the v3.0 immunoSEQ assay was run. TCRdb's table, derived via immunoSEQ multiplex PCR, lists solely in-frame clones and lacks some. This sample has 30,000 to 40,000 clones; about three quarters occur once, and the top ten carry roughly 6.6%. Between the trimmed V and J ends, which lost 7 bases and 6 bases, there was a span of 13 bases. Germline-derived CDR1 and CDR2 are GTSNPN and SVGIG (reference sequence). The CDR3 is 11 amino acids. This clone has a handful of counts. Its antigen is unidentified. The source of this sequence is a woman in her forties or fifties with HIV. This sequence joins TRBV30 and TRBJ2-7, with a possible D match to TRBD1 (6 bases). The material was unsorted PBMCs, obtained 2 years after starting antiretroviral therapy. CDR3 protein: CALEQGSEQYF. The CDR3 nucleotides are TGTGCCTTAGAACAGGGCTCCGAGCAGTACTTC.